This is a list of T cell receptor beta chains from one sample in a study of control samples from healthy donors and cancer patients. The repertoire was sequenced with immunoSEQ multiplex PCR; TCRdb's copy has only in-frame clones and lacks some. The sample totals some 180,000 clones; its top ten clones hold around 2%. Sequenced material: blood. These receptors came from a woman aged 25 to 45 in good health. Both conserved end residues are part of each CDR3. D genes are given only for firm matches.

CDR3 length	D gene	V gene	J gene	CDR3 DNA	CDR3 protein
12	TRBD1	TRBV28	TRBJ1-1	TGTGCCAGCAGTATACAGGGGGATAAAGCTTTCTTT	CASSIQGDKAFF
13	-	TRBV6-1	TRBJ1-1	TGTGCCAGCAGTGAAGACAGGGCGGGTTACGCTTTCTTT	CASSEDRAGYAFF
15	TRBD1	TRBV4-1	TRBJ1-1	TGCGCCAGCAGCCAAGATAAACAGGGGTCGTTTGAAGCTTTCTTT	CASSQDKQGSFEAFF
13	-	TRBV9	TRBJ1-1	TGTGCCAGCAGCGTAGCGGCGGACACTGAAGCTTTCTTT	CASSVAADTEAFF
15	TRBD2	TRBV5-1	TRBJ2-1	TGCGCCAGCAGTCCGGGACTAGCGGGGATGAATGAGCAGTTCTTC	CASSPGLAGMNEQFF
16	TRBD2	TRBV18	TRBJ2-7	TGTGCCAGCTCACCCGGGACTAGCGGGGGTATGTACGAGCAGTACTTC	CASSPGTSGGMYEQYF
13	-	TRBV10-1	TRBJ1-1	TGCGCCAGCAGTGTCGCGAGGGGGGCTGAAGCTTTCTTT	CASSVARGAEAFF
13	-	TRBV6-5	TRBJ1-2	TGTGCCAGCAGCAGGACAGTGAGCTATGGCTACACCTTC	CASSRTVSYGYTF
17	-	TRBV21-1	TRBJ1-5	TGTGCCAGCAGCAAAGTAGTGGGGGCTGATAGCAATCAGCCCCAGCATTTT	CASSKVVGADSNQPQHF
14	TRBD2	TRBV5-1	TRBJ2-2	TGCGCCAGCGAAAGCGGGACCCACACCGGGGAGCTGTTTTTT	CASESGTHTGELFF
15	-	TRBV4-1	TRBJ1-1	TGCGCCAGCAGCCAAGAGAGGCGGCCGAACACTGAAGCTTTCTTT	CASSQERRPNTEAFF
13	-	TRBV3-1/TRBV3-2	TRBJ1-5	TGTGCCAGCAGCCAAGATGTCTCAAGGCCCCAGCATTTT	CASSQDVSRPQHF
18	-	TRBV27	TRBJ1-6	TGTGCCAGCAGCCCCCTAATGGGTACAGGAGGATATAATTCACCCCTCCACTTT	CASSPLMGTGGYNSPLHF
15	TRBD2	TRBV7-9	TRBJ2-7	TGTGCCAGCAGCTCAACGACTAGCGGGGGAGGCGAGCAGTACTTC	CASSSTTSGGGEQYF
14	-	TRBV19	TRBJ2-1	TGTGCCAGTAGTCAGACTAGGAGGAGCGATGAGCAGTTCTTC	CASSQTRRSDEQFF
14	-	TRBV28	TRBJ1-2	TGTGCCAGCAGTTTCGATCGGGCTTCCAATGGCTACACCTTC	CASSFDRASNGYTF
16	TRBD2	TRBV3-1/TRBV3-2	TRBJ2-7	TGTGCCAGCAGCCAAACGACTAGCGGGGTGGATTACGAGCAGTACTTC	CASSQTTSGVDYEQYF
16	TRBD2	TRBV5-1	TRBJ2-1	TGCGCCAGCAGCCCACTGACTAGCGGGGGGGTCGATGAGCAGTTCTTC	CASSPLTSGGVDEQFF
14	-	TRBV6-2/TRBV6-3	TRBJ1-3	TGTGCCAGCACCCCCGGTGGCTCTGGAAACACCATATATTTT	CASTPGGSGNTIYF
13	-	TRBV3-1/TRBV3-2	TRBJ1-2	TGTGCCAGCAGCCTTAACCGGGGATATGGCTACACCTTC	CASSLNRGYGYTF
11	-	TRBV7-6	TRBJ1-1	TGTGCCAGCAGCACGGGGACTGAAGCTTTCTTT	CASSTGTEAFF
17	TRBD2	TRBV6-2/TRBV6-3	TRBJ2-2	TGTGCCAGCAGTCGGGGGGACCAAGCTGTTTACACCGGGGAGCTGTTTTTT	CASSRGDQAVYTGELFF